Listed below are T cell receptor beta chains from one sample, sequenced in a study of blood T cell repertoires in COVID-19. This table comes from immunoSEQ multiplex PCR, and its TCRdb copy is limited to in-frame clones, with some not included. The sample lists a few hundred thousand clones; roughly 90% were seen once. Sequencing input: PBMCs or T cells enriched from blood (not recorded which). Receptors originate from a woman under 30 with acute COVID-19. The CDR3 runs from the conserved cysteine through the conserved F or W. The D gene is left open where the match is weak. Clone size appears in some rows only: once, few, many, or a class for an expanded clone.

j_call | clone_size | d_call | v_call | cdr3_aa | cdr3_nt
TRBJ2-7 | NA | TRBD1 | TRBV9 | CASSRQGAYYEQYF | TGTGCCAGCAGCCGACAGGGCGCCTACTACGAGCAGTACTTC
TRBJ1-2 | once | TRBD1 | TRBV6-4 | CASSDYRGYGYTF | TGTGCCAGCAGTGACTACAGGGGTTATGGCTACACCTTC
TRBJ1-5 | NA | TRBD1 | TRBV27 | CASSPGTVNQPQHF | TGTGCCAGCAGTCCTGGGACAGTTAATCAGCCCCAGCATTTT
TRBJ1-3 | NA | NA | TRBV28 | CASSYSDTIGNTIYF | TGTGCCAGCAGTTACTCCGACACGATTGGAAACACCATATATTTT
TRBJ2-2 | NA | TRBD2 | TRBV3-1/TRBV3-2 | CASSQDLVVIWTSGTNTGELFF | TGTGCCAGCAGCCAAGATTTAGTGGTAATTTGGACTAGCGGTACGAACACCGGGGAGCTGTTTTTT
TRBJ2-1 | NA | TRBD2 | TRBV9 | CASTSGSYNEQFF | TGTGCCAGCACAAGCGGGAGCTACAATGAGCAGTTCTTC
TRBJ2-1 | NA | NA | TRBV21-1 | CASSIPTGGRNNEQFF | TGTGCCAGCAGCATCCCTACAGGGGGGAGAAACAATGAGCAGTTCTTC
TRBJ2-7 | NA | TRBD1 | TRBV13 | CASSLGQGNEQYF | TGTGCCAGCAGCCTGGGACAGGGGAACGAGCAGTACTTC
TRBJ1-1 | NA | TRBD1 | TRBV5-1 | CASSLGDRGTEAFF | TGCGCCAGCAGCTTGGGAGACAGGGGAACTGAAGCTTTCTTT
TRBJ2-5 | once | TRBD2 | TRBV18 | CASSPITSGVQETQYF | TGTGCCAGCTCCCCAATTACTAGCGGGGTACAAGAGACCCAGTACTTC
TRBJ2-7 | NA | NA | TRBV7-2 | CASSLALPGVGEQYF | TGTGCCAGCAGCTTAGCGCTTCCAGGGGTGGGCGAGCAGTACTTC
TRBJ1-2 | NA | NA | TRBV7-9 | CASSLAAGYYGYTF | TGTGCCAGCAGCTTAGCGGCAGGGTACTATGGCTACACCTTC
TRBJ2-5 | NA | NA | TRBV28 | CASGTGDTETQYF | TGTGCCAGCGGGACGGGAGATACGGAGACCCAGTACTTC
TRBJ2-7 | NA | TRBD1 | TRBV18 | CASSPGGDRGYEQYF | TGTGCCAGCTCACCGGGCGGGGACAGGGGCTACGAGCAGTACTTC
TRBJ2-5 | NA | TRBD1 | TRBV9 | CASSVATGGGETQYF | TGTGCCAGCAGCGTAGCGACAGGGGGCGGAGAGACCCAGTACTTC
TRBJ1-2 | NA | TRBD1 | TRBV7-9 | CASSGATGGLGDYGYTF | TGTGCCAGCAGCGGGGCGACAGGGGGCTTAGGTGACTATGGCTACACCTTC
TRBJ2-7 | NA | TRBD1 | TRBV7-3 | CASSSSGGLAYEQYF | TGTGCCAGCAGCTCCTCAGGGGGCCTAGCCTACGAGCAGTACTTC
TRBJ2-7 | NA | TRBD2 | TRBV7-2 | CASSPSAAGDSYEQYF | TGTGCCAGCAGCCCCTCGGCGGCGGGGGATTCCTACGAGCAGTACTTC
TRBJ2-5 | NA | TRBD1 | TRBV19 | CASSPRDRTLGSKETQYF | TGTGCCAGTAGTCCCCGGGACAGGACCCTGGGGTCTAAAGAGACCCAGTACTTC
TRBJ2-7 | NA | NA | TRBV19 | CASSIGGYEQYF | TGTGCCAGTAGTATAGGAGGCTACGAGCAGTACTTC
TRBJ2-1 | NA | TRBD1 | TRBV11-3 | CASSLESLGQVGNEQFF | TGTGCCAGCAGCTTAGAATCTCTGGGACAGGTTGGCAATGAGCAGTTCTTC
TRBJ1-5 | NA | NA | TRBV7-9 | CASSLGSRDSNQPQHF | TGTGCCAGCAGCTTGGGTTCGAGGGATAGCAATCAGCCCCAGCATTTT
TRBJ2-5 | NA | NA | TRBV5-1 | CASSLHFAGETQYF | TGCGCCAGCAGCCTCCATTTTGCAGGGGAGACCCAGTACTTC
TRBJ1-6 | NA | NA | TRBV3-1/TRBV3-2 | CASSQDSGLVLHF | TGTGCCAGCAGCCAAGATTCGGGACTAGTTCTCCACTTT
TRBJ2-2 | once | NA | TRBV19 | CASSPGGAVPGELFF | TGTGCCAGTAGTCCCGGCGGGGCGGTCCCCGGGGAGCTGTTTTTT
TRBJ1-5 | once | TRBD1 | TRBV18 | CASSPSGQGYQPQHF | TGTGCCAGCTCACCGAGCGGACAGGGATATCAGCCCCAGCATTTT
TRBJ2-1 | NA | NA | TRBV30 | CAWSVTRGEQFF | TGTGCCTGGAGTGTAACTAGGGGGGAGCAGTTCTTC
TRBJ1-5 | NA | TRBD1 | TRBV28 | CASSFMGQGYSNQPQHF | TGTGCCAGCAGTTTTATGGGACAGGGGTATAGCAATCAGCCCCAGCATTTT
TRBJ2-2 | NA | TRBD2 | TRBV7-2 | CASIWTSGSTGELFF | TGTGCCAGCATCTGGACTAGCGGGAGCACCGGGGAGCTGTTTTTT
TRBJ1-4 | NA | TRBD1 | TRBV7-9 | CASSLGPGTGDEKLFF | TGTGCCAGCAGCTTAGGCCCCGGGACAGGGGATGAAAAACTGTTTTTT
TRBJ1-2 | NA | NA | TRBV18 | CASSPGDSISDF | TGTGCCAGCTCACCAGGTGATTCTATCTCCGACTTC
TRBJ1-2 | NA | TRBD1 | TRBV27 | CASKGTGAYGYTF | TGTGCCAGCAAAGGGACAGGCGCCTATGGCTACACCTTC
TRBJ2-1 | NA | NA | TRBV27 | CASSSPGDHDEQFF | TGTGCCAGCAGTTCTCCCGGTGATCACGATGAGCAGTTCTTC
TRBJ1-6 | NA | NA | TRBV27 | CASSLVPWRDNSPLHF | TGTGCCAGCAGTTTGGTCCCTTGGAGAGATAATTCACCCCTCCACTTT
TRBJ2-1 | NA | TRBD2 | TRBV28 | CASRGGREAHNEQFF | TGTGCCAGCAGGGGGGGGAGGGAGGCCCACAATGAGCAGTTCTTC
TRBJ2-2 | NA | TRBD2 | TRBV10-3 | CAISEASGSIMTGELFF | TGTGCCATCAGTGAGGCTAGCGGGAGCATTATGACCGGGGAGCTGTTTTTT
TRBJ2-1 | NA | TRBD2 | TRBV7-3 | CASSLSGGNEQFF | TGTGCCAGCAGCTTAAGCGGGGGAAATGAGCAGTTCTTC
TRBJ1-6 | few | NA | TRBV28 | CASSPHFGQNSPLHF | TGTGCCAGCAGTCCCCATTTCGGACAGAATTCACCCCTCCACTTT
TRBJ2-1 | NA | TRBD2 | TRBV7-9 | CASSLTGTTYNEQFF | TGTGCCAGCAGCTTAACCGGGACTACCTACAATGAGCAGTTCTTC
TRBJ2-1 | once | NA | TRBV7-6 | CASSLIKTGSYNEQFF | TGTGCCAGCAGCTTAATTAAAACAGGTTCCTACAATGAGCAGTTCTTC
TRBJ1-6 | NA | TRBD1 | TRBV6-1 | CASSDGQGSNSPLHF | TGTGCCAGCAGTGACGGACAGGGGAGCAATTCACCCCTCCACTTT
TRBJ1-1 | NA | NA | TRBV19 | CASPRVRAFF | TGTGCTTCTCCCAGGGTCCGGGCTTTCTTT
TRBJ2-1 | few | TRBD2 | TRBV19 | CASSGLVAGGNEQFF | TGTGCCAGTAGTGGGTTGGTAGCGGGAGGGAATGAGCAGTTCTTC
TRBJ2-3 | NA | NA | TRBV28 | CASRAGRATDTQYF | TGTGCCAGCAGAGCCGGGCGGGCCACAGATACGCAGTATTTT
TRBJ1-2 | NA | NA | TRBV7-9 | CASSLGDRGPRAYSYTF | TGTGCCAGCAGCTTAGGAGACAGAGGACCTCGGGCATATAGCTACACCTTC